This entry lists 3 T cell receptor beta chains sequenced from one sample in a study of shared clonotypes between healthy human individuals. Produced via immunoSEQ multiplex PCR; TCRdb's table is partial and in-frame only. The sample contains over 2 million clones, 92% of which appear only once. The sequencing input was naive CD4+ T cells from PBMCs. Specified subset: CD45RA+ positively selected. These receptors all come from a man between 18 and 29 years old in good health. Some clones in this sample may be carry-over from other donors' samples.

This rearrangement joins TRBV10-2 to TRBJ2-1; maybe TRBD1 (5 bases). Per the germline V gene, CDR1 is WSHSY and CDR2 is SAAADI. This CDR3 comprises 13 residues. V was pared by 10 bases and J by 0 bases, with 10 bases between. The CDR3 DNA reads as TGCGCCACACGACAGAGCTCCTACAATGAGCAGTTCTTC. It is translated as CATRQSSYNEQFF.

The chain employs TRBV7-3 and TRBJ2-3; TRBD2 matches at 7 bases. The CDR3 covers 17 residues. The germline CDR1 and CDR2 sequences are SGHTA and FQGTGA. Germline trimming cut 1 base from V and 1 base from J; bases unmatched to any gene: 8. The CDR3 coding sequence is TGTGCCAGCAGCTTAATGTCGGGGGGTTTGGGCACAGATACGCAGTATTTT. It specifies CASSLMSGGLGTDTQYF.

CDR3 protein: CATTLSGRSYNEQFF. CDR3 nucleotide sequence: TGTGCCACTACCCTAAGCGGGAGATCCTACAATGAGCAGTTCTTC. The V and J genes are TRBV6-1 and TRBJ2-1; 8 bases map to TRBD2. Trimming at V came to 10 bases and at J to 1 base, leaving 9 bases not matched to a gene. Germline V gene lookup returns CDR1 MNHNS and CDR2 SASEGT. The CDR3 is 15 residues long.